This T cell receptor (beta chain) was observed in a study of T cell responses to AZD1222 COVID-19 vaccine. Study-wide context: Combined were second doses at about 4 or about 12 weeks.

Germline CDR1 and CDR2: LNHDA and SQIVND (reference sequence). The CDR3 is 14 residues long. The V end lost 5 bases, the J end lost 5 bases, and 15 bases lay between the germline ends. Comments on this clone: The antigen remains unidentified.

The table came from immunoSEQ multiplex PCR; TCRdb's copy has only in-frame clones and leaves some out. The profile shows about 120,000 clones, around 85% of them singletons. Findings and caveats of the study: Two doses of AZD1222 preceded a rise in Spike-specific TCR breadth and depth. Clonal diversity was possibly underestimated, and the donors were mostly white British, with more females. Nearly half of the spike-specific TCRs reportedly recognize variant regions that carry no mutations.

This material consisted of peripheral blood, taken on day 0 of AZD1222 vaccination. The chain uses TRBV19 and TRBJ1-1; possible D gene TRBD1, 6 bases. The sequence was collected from an adult in good health. CDR3 coding DNA: TGTGCCAGTAGTGCCATACAGGGAAGGACTGAAGCTTTCTTT. It specifies CASSAIQGRTEAFF.